The next 27 T cell receptor beta chains were all read from a single sample in a study of response to subunit inactivated influenza vaccine. Using its own MiXCR run on the RT-PCR reads, TCRdb lists one record per CDR3 protein. The repertoire holds hundreds of thousands of distinct CDR3 sequences, with 15% to 17% as singletons. The sample here was PBMCs from blood, taken 12 days after vaccination. Receptors originate from a middle-aged man who received an inactivated influenza vaccine.

This clonotype appeared a few times. The CDR3 here is CASSDRTGTSGNEQFF. The CDR3 bases are TGTGCCAGCAGTGATCGCACCGGGACTAGCGGCAATGAGCAGTTCTTC. The gene calls are TRBV9 and TRBJ2-1, with 11 bases matching TRBD2. From germline, CDR1 is SGDLS and CDR2 YYNGEE. The junction had 10 bases not matched to a gene; V was cut back by 5 bases and J by 6 bases. The CDR3 has 16 amino acids.

This clonotype was seen only a few times. V and J are TRBV4-1 and TRBJ2-1; 9 nucleotides match TRBD1. J lost 4 bases, V lost 0 bases, and 4 bases had no gene match. Germline V gives CDR1 MGHRA, CDR2 YSYEKL. This CDR3 comprises 16 residues. The CDR3 here is CASSQEAGQGYNEQFF. In nucleotides, the CDR3 is TGCGCCAGCAGCCAAGAGGCGGGACAGGGATACAATGAGCAGTTCTTC.

The table lists this clonotype with many counts. This sequence joins TRBV29-1 and TRBJ2-1; possibly TRBD2 for D (7 bases). The CDR3 sequence is 13 residues long. In germline, CDR1 is SQVTM, CDR2 ANQGSEA. The germline V and J ends were trimmed by 6 bases and 8 bases, with 17 bases remaining between them. CDR3 bases: TGCAGCGTCCCGGGGGGCCGAGGCTATGAGCAGTTCTTC. Amino acid sequence: CSVPGGRGYEQFF.

This clonotype has just a few counts. V and J are TRBV6-1 and TRBJ2-2; D is undetermined. From germline, CDR1 is MNHNS and CDR2 SASEGT. The V end lost 6 bases, the J end lost 7 bases, and 18 bases lay between the germline ends. This CDR3 contains 15 residues. Here the CDR3 reads CASSKKAASVGELFF. The CDR3 DNA reads as TGTGCCAGCAGCAAAAAGGCGGCCAGCGTCGGGGAGCTGTTTTTT.

This clonotype appeared a few times. This rearrangement joins TRBV5-5 to TRBJ2-7; TRBD2 aligns across 13 bases. CDR3 length: 16 residues. Trimming removed 5 bases from V and 4 bases from J; junction bases left unmatched: 9. CDR1 and CDR2 from the germline V gene are SGHKS and YYEKEE (reference sequence). The CDR3 DNA sequence: TGTGCCAGCAGTTCATCCCCGGGACTAGCGGGGTACGAGCAGTACTTC. Translation: CASSSSPGLAGYEQYF.

V usage is TRBV29-1 and J usage is TRBJ1-1; D is ambiguous. Looked up from germline, CDR1 is SQVTM and CDR2 is ANQGSEA. V lost 4 bases to trimming and J lost 2 bases, with 14 bases between them. CDR3 size: 14 residues. The CDR3: CSVGLRIANTEAFF. The CDR3 region has the DNA TGCAGCGTTGGCCTTCGTATAGCAAACACTGAAGCTTTCTTT. Drawing the rest from reference TRBV29-1 and TRBJ1-1, the complete variable domain is SAVISQKPSRDICQRGTSLTIQCQVDSQVTMMFWYRQQPGQSLTLIATANQGSEATYESGFVIDKFPISRPNLTFSTLTVSNMSPEDSSIYLCSVGLRIANTEAFFGQGTRLTVV.

J is TRBJ1-4 and V is TRBV4-2, with 8 bases fitting TRBD1. V lost 1 base and J lost 8; bases outside the gene matches: 6. Per germline, CDR1 LGHNA and CDR2 YNFKEQ. This CDR3 is built from 15 residues. CDR3 region: CASSQVGQGGEKLFF. The CDR3, as DNA: TGTGCCAGCAGCCAAGTAGGACAGGGAGGAGAAAAACTGTTTTTT.

The chain joins TRBV20-1 to TRBJ2-1; 12 bases fit TRBD2. This CDR3 has 16 amino acids. With V trimmed by 1 base and J by 6 bases, 7 bases remained unmatched. In germline, CDR1 is DFQATT, CDR2 SNEGSKA (reference sequence). In DNA, the CDR3 is TGCAGTGCTAGAGGGCTAGCGGGAGGGGGCGGCAATGAGCAGTTCTTC. Amino acid sequence: CSARGLAGGGGNEQFF.

The V gene is TRBV6-1, the J gene TRBJ1-5; 10 nucleotides match TRBD1. After removal of 4 bases from V and 7 bases from J, the junction contained 7 bases not matched to a gene. CDR1 MNHNS and CDR2 SASEGT come from the germline V gene. This CDR3 has 15 amino acids. The CDR3 sequence: CASSVTGDRGQPQHF. In DNA, the CDR3 is TGTGCCAGCAGTGTTACCGGGGACAGGGGCCAGCCCCAGCATTTT.

This clonotype was recorded a few times. This chain links TRBV5-1 with TRBJ2-5, with 9 bases lining up with TRBD1. CDR1 and CDR2 from the germline V gene are SGHRS and YFSETQ. V was pared by 4 bases and J by 5 bases, with 12 bases of the junction left unmatched. The length of the CDR3 is 16 residues. The CDR3, as DNA: TGCGCCAGCAGCCCACGGTGGGACAGGGACGGGGAGACCCAGTACTTC. It translates to CASSPRWDRDGETQYF.

This clonotype was observed at least ten times. The chain links TRBV3-1 to TRBJ2-7; 8 bases agree with TRBD1. This CDR3 is 17 amino acids long. Germline V lookup: CDR1 LGHDT, CDR2 YNNKEL (reference sequence). The J segment lost 2 bases and the V segment lost 0 bases, leaving 9 bases of the junction unmatched. The CDR3 nucleotides read TGTGCCAGCAGCCAAGAATTTGTACGGGACAGGCCCTACGAGCAGTACTTC. This encodes CASSQEFVRDRPYEQYF.

The chain uses TRBV19 and TRBJ2-2; D not certain. V was trimmed by 7 bases and J by 6 bases, leaving 6 bases between them. The CDR3 runs to 11 residues. The germline V gene has CDR1 LNHDA and CDR2 SQIVND (reference sequence). Written as DNA, the CDR3 is TGTGCCAGTAAACACTCCGGGGAGCTGTTTTTT. Protein: CASKHSGELFF.

This clonotype has just a few counts. V and J are TRBV5-1 and TRBJ1-2, with 10 bases identical to TRBD1. The germline CDR1 and CDR2 sequences are SGHRS and YFSETQ. J gave up 6 bases and V 4 bases, and 6 bases lay outside the gene matches. The CDR3 has 14 amino acids. The CDR3 sequence: CASSTPTGGDGYTF. CDR3 nucleotide sequence: TGCGCCAGCAGCACCCCGACAGGGGGCGATGGCTACACCTTC.

This clonotype was seen at least ten times. The J gene is TRBJ2-3, the V gene TRBV12-3 or TRBV12-4; the match to TRBD2 covers 14 bases. Trimming cost V 4 bases and J 0 bases; bases outside gene matches: 6. The CDR3 loop spans 18 amino acids. Written as DNA, the CDR3 is TGTGCCAGCAGTTCCAGACTAGCGGGAGGGCCGAGCACAGATACGCAGTATTTT. Translated, it gives CASSSRLAGGPSTDTQYF.

The CDR3 nucleotides are TGTGCCAGCAGCCCAGGGCGGGGGGAAAAACTGTTTTTT. Translation gives CASSPGRGEKLFF. The rearrangement uses TRBV3-1 and TRBJ1-4, with TRBD1 as a possible D gene (5 bases). Germline lookup yields CDR1 LGHDT and CDR2 YNNKEL (reference sequence). V was trimmed by 4 bases and J by 8 bases, leaving 11 bases between them. The CDR3 totals 13 residues.

In this sample, this clonotype turned up many times. The V call is TRBV12-3 or TRBV12-4, the J call TRBJ1-1, with 7 nucleotides matching TRBD1. This CDR3 is 15 amino acids long. Unmatched junction bases numbered 7, after V lost 5 bases and J lost 1 base. CDR3 region: CASSPQGKSNTEAFF. The DNA of the CDR3 is TGTGCCAGCAGTCCACAGGGGAAATCGAACACTGAAGCTTTCTTT.

This clonotype was counted a few times. V and J are TRBV3-1 and TRBJ2-5; D uncertain. From germline, CDR1 is LGHDT and CDR2 YNNKEL (reference sequence). Trimming took 6 bases from V and 3 from J, leaving 11 bases between them. The CDR3 is 13 residues long. The CDR3 DNA reads as TGTGCCAGCAGTAGGAGAGGTGAAGAGACCCAGTACTTC. This sequence encodes CASSRRGEETQYF.

The rearrangement uses TRBV10-3 and TRBJ2-1; TRBD2 is a possible D gene (6 bases). V dropped 11 bases and J dropped 6 bases, with 20 bases sitting between them. There are 14 residues in the CDR3. The V gene's germline CDR1 is ENHRY and CDR2 SYGVKD. This CDR3 is CAVRRADGINEQFF. Here the CDR3 DNA reads TGTGCCGTCCGGAGGGCGGACGGGATCAATGAGCAGTTCTTC.

The genes are TRBV20-1 and TRBJ2-6; a possible D gene is TRBD2 (6 bases). V was trimmed by 6 bases and J by 3 bases, leaving 18 bases between them. The CDR3 is made up of 16 amino acids. The germline V gene has CDR1 DFQATT and CDR2 SNEGSKA (reference sequence). The CDR3 here is CSASERAGGGANVLTF. CDR3 DNA: TGCAGTGCCTCCGAGCGAGCGGGTGGTGGGGCCAACGTCCTGACTTTC.

This clonotype occurred a few times. The V and J genes are TRBV29-1 and TRBJ2-7; the D call may be TRBD1 or TRBD2 (5 bases each). The CDR3 has 13 amino acids. With 4 bases removed from V and 6 bases from J, the gap between germline ends came to 16 bases. Germline V gene lookup returns CDR1 SQVTM and CDR2 ANQGSEA. CDR3 loop: CSVVGTTLGEQYF. The CDR3 nucleotides read TGCAGCGTTGTTGGGACCACCTTGGGCGAGCAGTACTTC.

This clonotype was observed a few times. The CDR3 spells CASSLALDREYEQYF. The CDR3 DNA follows: TGTGCCAGCAGCTTAGCCTTGGACAGGGAGTACGAGCAGTACTTC. This rearrangement joins TRBV11-1 to TRBJ2-7, with 8 bases identical to TRBD1. CDR3 length equals 15 residues. Per germline, CDR1 SGHAT and CDR2 FQDESV (reference sequence). The V segment lost 0 bases and the J segment 4 bases; nucleotides outside the gene matches: 5.

This clonotype was seen ten or more times. The rearrangement uses TRBV9 and TRBJ2-3; D perhaps matches TRBD1 (5 bases). This CDR3 region has 13 residues. The ends were cut back, 0 bases at V and 5 bases at J, with 7 bases in the middle. The germline gives CDR1 SGDLS, CDR2 YYNGEE. For the CDR3, the DNA is TGTGCCAGCAGCGTAGGTCAGGGAGATACGCAGTATTTT. Translation: CASSVGQGDTQYF.

The chain joins TRBV14 to TRBJ1-4; tentatively, D is TRBD1 (6 bases). V was trimmed by 4 bases and J by 10 bases, leaving 13 bases between them. Germline CDR1 SGHDN, CDR2 FVKESK. The CDR3 loop spans 13 amino acids. The CDR3 DNA sequence: TGTGCCAGCAGCCTGGGGACACAAGGAAAACTGTTTTTT. Encoded protein: CASSLGTQGKLFF.

V gene TRBV12-3 or TRBV12-4 combines with J gene TRBJ2-3, with a possible D match to TRBD2 (6 bases). This CDR3 contains 15 residues. V was pared by 7 bases and J by 4 bases, with 18 bases between. The CDR3, as DNA: TGTGCCAGCAATTTTTTTCTACGGGGGTCAGATACGCAGTATTTT. Its protein product is CASNFFLRGSDTQYF.

There are a few counts of this clonotype. The V gene is TRBV5-1, the J gene TRBJ2-7, with 8 bases that match TRBD1. Per germline, CDR1 SGHRS and CDR2 YFSETQ. This CDR3 spans 15 amino acids. V was pared by 4 bases and J by 7 bases, with 13 bases of the junction left unmatched. The CDR3 sequence is CASSPSDRGLGEQYF. DNA for the CDR3: TGCGCCAGCAGCCCCTCAGACAGGGGCCTAGGAGAGCAGTACTTC.

The sample holds a few counts of this clonotype. The chain employs TRBV20-1 and TRBJ1-1; 7 nucleotides align to TRBD1. With 6 bases clipped from V and 1 base from J, the junction kept 8 bases outside the gene matches. The CDR3 spans 14 residues. Per germline, CDR1 DFQATT and CDR2 SNEGSKA (reference sequence). Here the CDR3 DNA reads TGCAGTGCCATAACCGGGACAGCGAACACTGAAGCTTTCTTT. Translated: CSAITGTANTEAFF.

This clonotype was detected a few times. The CDR3 protein is CASSSRQGLNKGIQYF. In nucleotides, the CDR3 is TGTGCCAGCAGCTCGCGACAGGGCCTAAATAAAGGCATTCAGTACTTC. The rearrangement joins TRBV5-4 to TRBJ2-4; 7 bases map to TRBD1. After removal of 3 bases from V and 9 bases from J, the junction contained 15 bases not matched to a gene. The germline gives CDR1 SGHNT, CDR2 YYREEE (reference sequence). The CDR3 extends over 16 amino acids.